Reported below is one T cell receptor beta chain. The antigen this receptor binds is unknown. Base-call qualities are not available, and no considerably larger clone is one nucleotide away. CDR1 and CDR2 (SNHLY, FYNNEI) derive from the germline V gene. The CDR3 goes from the cysteine to the phenylalanine over 14 residues. The only DNA kept is the CDR3, 42 bases in frame from the first base. V loses 2 bases, J loses 6 bases, and the germline ends lie 14 bases apart. In addition, sequencing in three donor pairs included unstimulated CD8+ effector memory subsets alongside CD4+ naive, CD8+ naive, CD8+ TEMRA and CD4+ memory subsets. Sorted unstimulated T cells and proliferating T cells recovered from mixed lymphocyte reactions underwent TCRbeta CDR3 sequencing. Fresh whole blood from ten HLA-typed healthy donors served as the source for isolating PBMCs. Preparation of the library involved the immunoSEQ multiplex PCR assay. Some 1.1 x 10^5 TCR templates per sample were assayed by the deep sequencing platform. Genomic DNA extracted from sorted T cells was used for TCRbeta CDR3 sequencing. On the study's bioinformatics: The R programming language was used for clonal analysis of the TCRbeta CDR3 data. Unstimulated samples were compared with post-reaction CFSE-low samples to define alloreactive CD4+ and CD8+ clones. Regulatory or non-regulatory origin was assigned to alloreactive CD4+ clones by matching of sequences to sorted unstimulated Treg and non-Treg repertoires. Drawn from immuneACCESS, this table holds only the in-frame rearrangements with V and J called that TCRdb kept. Clones are partly lost; checked studies trace under half to an unresolved V gene and leave the rest unexplained. The V and J calls and the clone size are those of that table, but D and trimming were determined from the DNA. The sample table contains about 56,000 clones; only one count was recorded for about 97% of them. 0.95% to 1.4% of the sample is in the top ten clones.

This sample is part of a study of siplizumab effects on memory and regulatory T cells (dated by TCRdb to the late 2010s). Regarding the complete study: The effect of the anti-CD2 antibody siplizumab on alloreactive T-cell subsets was examined in allogeneic mixed lymphocyte reactions constructed from human PBMCs. Results the study describes overall, beyond this receptor: Unstimulated naive T cells appeared more diverse than memory T cells, and naive cells seemed to contribute substantially to the alloresponse. Siplizumab significantly lowered the cumulative frequency of alloreactive sequences that could be traced to unstimulated CD4+ memory T cells. For roughly 75-97% of proliferating CD4+ or CD8+ clones, no naive or memory phenotype could be assigned. The suppressive function of proliferating Tregs from siplizumab cultures was not functionally confirmed. In reactions with siplizumab, an average of approximately 69% of mappable alloreactive CD4+ clones were Treg-derived, compared with roughly 26% in control reactions. Sequences below about 10^-5 frequency were poorly captured, so only a minor fraction of alloreactive clones could be mapped to unstimulated subsets.

The clonotype comes from a human donor in good health. Recombination joined TRBV2 with TRBJ2-7; the D call is possibly TRBD1 or TRBD2, each sharing 6 bases. The source material was naive CD8+ T cells sorted from blood. Reading the label with the study, this specimen's cell subset or site is: unstimulated naive T cells. The CDR3 reads as follows: CASSELGGPGEQYF. The base sequence is TGTGCCAGCAGTGAATTGGGGGGCCCCGGCGAGCAGTACTTC.